This T cell receptor beta chain comes out of a study of cytomegalovirus exposure and HLA in healthy donors (dated by TCRdb to about 2017). Context from the whole study: In an earlier analysis of approximately 640 of the donors, 276 Gb of sequence data and 117 million unique TCR beta sequences from 180 million or so T cells were reported. An early release that covered some 640 HLA-typed donors contained about 290 gigabases of sequencing data and about 93 million unique TCR sequences. The study combined high-throughput TCR immunosequencing, statistical association of individual TCRs with disease status, and machine learning to predict cytomegalovirus infection status. Along with the roughly 710-subject first cohort, a separate validation cohort of over a hundred different subjects was used. The T cell repertoires of 666 subjects were profiled by immunosequencing and related to cytomegalovirus serostatus. Among approximately 370 genotyped donors of the cohort, an average of around 250,000 unique TCR beta nucleotide sequences was sequenced per donor, of which about 19% were non-productive. The study aimed to test whether cataloging public T cell receptors could reveal signatures of past pathogen exposure. The number of donors typed differed by locus, with roughly 620-630 for A, B, C, DRB1 and DQB1, roughly 520 for DQA1, over 600 for DPA1, and some 470 for DPB1. Among the roughly 390 genotyped donors, around 81% belonged to the genetic ancestry cluster associated with self-reported Caucasian donors. Both class I and class II loci were covered by HLA typing, at four-digit resolution. An earlier analysis of more than 450 of the donors used high-throughput TCR beta sequencing to judge whether each TCR beta V gene segment behaved as functional or pseudogenic. A later genetic analysis used genome-wide SNP genotypes for about 60% of the roughly 700 donors, treating that subset as a discovery cohort. Donor age, sex, ethnicity and CMV serostatus were collected together with the repertoire data. A handful of DR-DQ haplotypes were handled as single units for association and clustering because linkage in the cohort was strong. To study patterns of TCR occurrence, a later analysis re-analyzed previously published TCR beta repertoires from several hundred donors and added high-resolution HLA genotyping. Every repertoire in the discovery cohort had been generated on one and the same sequencing platform. In the later analysis, no new phenotypic data were used to find candidate immune exposures; instead, reliance was placed on TCR beta sequences and their occurrence across donors.

Per the germline V gene (reference sequence), LNHNV is the CDR1 and YYDKDF is the CDR2. The CDR3 measures 17 amino acids from cysteine to phenylalanine. Solely the CDR3 DNA is kept, with 51 bases framed from the first base. The germline V and J ends show losses of 3 bases and 2 bases respectively, and no gene match explains 10 bases of the junction. Broader findings and caveats from the paper: A later analysis found that most CMV-associated TCR beta chains appeared HLA-restricted, with HLA associations seemingly driven largely by CMV exposure. A later analysis found that HLA-associated TCR beta chains were more clonally expanded and had lower generation probabilities than equally common non-associated chains. In an earlier analysis of 500 to 650 of the donors, most TCR beta V segments appeared in productive rearrangements about 87% or about 30% of the time, broadly matching IMGT annotations. A later genetic analysis associated a missense DCLRE1C variant with V-gene and J-gene trimming of TCR beta chains, and an independent cohort replicated the association. Fewer than 20 rarely observed V segments, including chromosome 9 orphons, were excluded from the earlier analysis of several hundred of the donors because counts were too low. At a false discovery rate of 0.05, a later analysis linked around 17,000 TCR beta sequences to specific HLA alleles. A later genetic analysis reported fewer N-insertions in productive TCRs among donors in an Asian-associated ancestry cluster than the roughly 670-donor mean. In vitro tests confirmed that a few of the cytomegalovirus-associated TCR beta chains recognize cytomegalovirus antigens. Most TCR sequences were observed very rarely across donors, whereas some public TCRs were present in many individuals. For the cohort, immune exposure information was limited to CMV serostatus. A further reported finding was that TCR beta sequences accurately predicted the HLA-A and HLA-B alleles for most subjects in the first cohort. Linkage disequilibrium might explain the correlated functional status among segregating V segments, but an unknown experimental factor could not be excluded. In this cohort, only TCR beta chains were sequenced, and detectable features were limited by the absence of alpha or paired-chain data. The classifier was reported to diagnose cytomegalovirus status with high specificity and sensitivity in both the original and validation cohorts. The authors suggested that the approach could potentially be generalized to other disease states and immunological phenotypes. In a later analysis, the rate of TCR association differed among HLA loci, with DRB1 alleles having the most associated TCRs and HLA-C alleles having the fewest. The presence/absence analyses assumed that sequencing depth was roughly uniform across donors, and that assumption may not be true. Some IMGT-functional V segments, including TRBV6-2 and TRBV6-3, could not be told apart with the 87-base-pair reads, so those segments were excluded. Strong co-occurrence of HLA alleles, especially DR and DQ, made assigning TCR associations to individual alleles difficult. In a later analysis, several top co-occurrence clusters were reported to appear linked to parvovirus B19, influenza, CMV and Epstein-Barr virus. A cluster of highly shared sequence variants was judged likely to represent a technical artifact of the sequencing pipeline. The study listed approximately 150 TCR beta chains as associated with cytomegalovirus. Because HLA typing was missing for some donors at each locus, association tests included only the typed subset.

This clone is a singleton in its sample. The antigen it recognizes is unknown. No quality values exist for individual bases; no much larger clone is one base distant. The library came from the immunoSEQ multiplex PCR assay. A mixture of 60 forward primers for TCR Vbeta segments and 13 reverse primers for TCR Jbeta segments was used in the multiplex PCR. The CDR3 region of rearranged TCR beta genes was amplified from genomic DNA by a multiplex PCR assay. The Illumina HiSeq System was used to sequence the amplified TCR beta libraries as 87-base-pair reads. The authors processed their data as follows. Across the 700 or so repertoires, a later analysis counted approximately 83 million unique TCR beta chains, about 10 million of which were shared by at least two donors. To remove PCR and sequencing errors, raw reads were error-corrected and collapsed into unique sequences using a nearest-neighbor algorithm that merged closely related sequences. Alignment of CDR3 sequences to IMGT reference sequences was used to assign V, D and J gene segments. Each retained sequence needed at least a six-nucleotide match to both a V gene segment and a J gene segment. Rearrangements were called productive when the CDR3 lacked stop codons and stayed in frame with V and J; all others were non-productive. CDR3 was defined by IMGT convention, running from the second conserved V-encoded cysteine to the conserved J-encoded phenylalanine. Sequences without an unambiguous match to a single V gene segment were excluded from the earlier analysis of a few hundred of the donors. In an earlier analysis of almost 600 of the donors, a V segment was called functional when productive rearrangements were above 56.7%, and segregating when the standard deviation between donors exceeded 5%. A statistical classification framework was built to diagnose cytomegalovirus status from the catalog of TCR beta chain sequences. V and J gene assignment, in a later analysis, came from comparing TCR nucleotide sequences with IMGT/GENE-DB human TR gene sequences. A later analysis assigned CDR3 sequences and most-parsimonious VDJ recombination scenarios with the TCRdist pipeline. A later analysis defined each TCR beta chain by its CDR3 amino acid sequence plus V-gene family, and excluded reads lacking a unique V-gene family. To address suspected cross-contamination and a sequencing artifact, a later analysis removed approximately 600 highly shared, low-generation-probability nucleotide sequences. In a later analysis, a clonal expansion index was calculated for each public chain from normalized within-repertoire ranks of inferred template counts. In a later analysis, generation probabilities were computed using a VDJ recombination model fitted to out-of-frame rearrangements, and the results were checked against IGoR. In a later analysis, hypergeometric tests were used to score TCR-TCR, TCR-HLA and TCR-CMV co-occurrence, with a repertoire-size bias correction applied to TCR pairs. A later analysis estimated false discovery rates by permuting HLA or CMV assignments 20 times. A later analysis grouped co-occurring TCRs with DBSCAN, adding TCRdist sequence similarity when clustering within HLA-allele-positive subsets. Repertoires with fewer than 30,000 or more than 120,000 public chains, plus five repertoires with anomalous nucleotide sharing, were excluded from co-occurrence clustering. The immuneACCESS repertoire file appears here via TCRdb, limited to in-frame rearrangements. These files lack a portion of the clones; in checked studies, under half of the deficit traces to unresolved V genes, and the cause of the others is not known. V, J and clone size reflect that table, while D and trimming were determined from the DNA. In all, the sample holds over 150,000 clones, and roughly 76% of those were seen once. Of the sample, roughly 13% falls within the top ten clones.

The cohort comprised approximately 700 healthy bone marrow donors. All cohort members were sampled while nominally healthy, although unrecorded immune exposures were likely present. The donor was CMV seronegative and belonged to the group of approximately 320 seronegative cohort members. Every donor gave a peripheral blood sample, and the peripheral blood mononuclear cells from that sample were used for TCR beta sequencing. The Qiagen DNeasy Blood Extraction Kit was used to extract genomic DNA from the blood cell samples. This sequence originates from a woman between 45 and 60 years old in good health and CMV-seronegative. The sample consisted of PBMCs. The V and J segments used are TRBV15 and TRBJ2-5, with 9 bases matching TRBD2. The CDR3 region has the sequence CATSRGPGLATQETQYF. The DNA sequence is TGTGCCACCAGCAGGGGACCAGGACTAGCGACGCAAGAGACCCAGTACTTC.